Reported below is one T cell receptor (beta chain). The target antigen is unknown. This sample stems from a study of lymphopenia after photon versus proton radiotherapy. Study findings and constraints: Better survival with proton therapy was suggested as possible, not demonstrated. Relative stability marked proton patients; photon patients lost diversity and naive cells. A bigger post-nadir fall in TCR diversity correlated inversely with survival time in deceased patients. Post-nadir diversity loss with photons came from oligoclonal expansion, particularly CD8+ Temra cells.

The protocol was immunoSEQ multiplex PCR, while the TCRdb copy is restricted to in-frame clones and leaves out a portion. The table records 25,000 to 30,000 clones, 81% of them present only once. V lost 8 bases, J lost 0 bases, and 14 bases lay in between. The CDR3 is made up of 15 amino acids. The germline V gene encodes CDR1 SGHVS and CDR2 FQNEAQ. The sequencing here drew on peripheral blood, taken from a patient treated with photon-based radiotherapy. This chain joins TRBV7-8 and TRBJ2-1, with D tentatively TRBD1 or TRBD2 (7 bases each). This sequence originates from a middle-aged man with gastric cancer. CDR3 protein: CASFKRDSSYNEQFF. The CDR3, as DNA: TGTGCCAGCTTCAAGCGGGACAGCTCCTACAATGAGCAGTTCTTC.